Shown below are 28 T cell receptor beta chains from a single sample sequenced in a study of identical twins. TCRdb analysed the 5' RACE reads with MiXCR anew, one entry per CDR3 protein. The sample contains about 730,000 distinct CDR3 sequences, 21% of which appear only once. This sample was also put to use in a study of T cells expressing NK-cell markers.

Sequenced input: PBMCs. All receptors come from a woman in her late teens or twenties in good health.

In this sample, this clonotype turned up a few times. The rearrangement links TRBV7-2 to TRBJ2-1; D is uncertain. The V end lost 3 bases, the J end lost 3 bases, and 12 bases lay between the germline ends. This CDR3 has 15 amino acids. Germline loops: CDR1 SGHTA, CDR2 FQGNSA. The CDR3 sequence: CASSFHWVGYNEQFF. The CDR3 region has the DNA TGTGCCAGCAGCTTCCACTGGGTGGGCTACAATGAGCAGTTCTTC.

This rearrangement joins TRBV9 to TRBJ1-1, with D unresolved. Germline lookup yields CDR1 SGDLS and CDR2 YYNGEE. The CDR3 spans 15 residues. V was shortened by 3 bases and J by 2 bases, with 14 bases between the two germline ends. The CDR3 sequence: CASSAWEDLNTEAFF. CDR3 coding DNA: TGTGCCAGCAGCGCTTGGGAGGATCTTAACACTGAAGCTTTCTTT. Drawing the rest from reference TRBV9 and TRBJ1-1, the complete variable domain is DSGVTQTPKHLITATGQRVTLRCSPRSGDLSVYWYQQSLDQGLQFLIQYYNGEERAKGNILERFSAQQFPDLHSELNLSSLELGDSALYFCASSAWEDLNTEAFFGQGTRLTVV.

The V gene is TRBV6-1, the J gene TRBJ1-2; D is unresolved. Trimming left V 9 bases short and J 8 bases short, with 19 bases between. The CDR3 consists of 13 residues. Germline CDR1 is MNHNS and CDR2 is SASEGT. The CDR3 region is CASTGQKRLGYTF. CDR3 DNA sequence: TGTGCCAGTACCGGGCAGAAGCGGTTAGGCTACACCTTC.

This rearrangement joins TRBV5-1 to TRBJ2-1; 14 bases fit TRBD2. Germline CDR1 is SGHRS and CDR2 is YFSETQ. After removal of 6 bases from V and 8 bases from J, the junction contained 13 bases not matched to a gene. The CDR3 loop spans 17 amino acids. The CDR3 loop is CASIPAPGTSGRHEQFF. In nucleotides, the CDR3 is TGCGCCAGCATCCCGGCGCCCGGGACTAGCGGGAGACATGAGCAGTTCTTC.

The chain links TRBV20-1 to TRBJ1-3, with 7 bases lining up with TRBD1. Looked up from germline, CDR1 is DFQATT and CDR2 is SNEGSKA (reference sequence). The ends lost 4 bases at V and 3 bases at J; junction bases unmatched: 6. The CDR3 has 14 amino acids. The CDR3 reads CSANKGAGGNTIYF. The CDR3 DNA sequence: TGCAGTGCTAATAAGGGGGCCGGTGGAAACACCATATATTTT.

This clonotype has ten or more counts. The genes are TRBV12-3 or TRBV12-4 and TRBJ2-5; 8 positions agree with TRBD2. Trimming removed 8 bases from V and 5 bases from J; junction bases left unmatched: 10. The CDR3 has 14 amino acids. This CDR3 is CASGTSSFRETQYF. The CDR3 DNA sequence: TGTGCCAGCGGGACTAGTTCTTTCCGGGAGACCCAGTACTTC.

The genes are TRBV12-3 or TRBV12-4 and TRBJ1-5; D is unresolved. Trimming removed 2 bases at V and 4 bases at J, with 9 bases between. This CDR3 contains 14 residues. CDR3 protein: CASSLRATNQPQHF. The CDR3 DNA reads TGTGCCAGCAGTTTAAGGGCCACAAATCAGCCCCAGCATTTT.

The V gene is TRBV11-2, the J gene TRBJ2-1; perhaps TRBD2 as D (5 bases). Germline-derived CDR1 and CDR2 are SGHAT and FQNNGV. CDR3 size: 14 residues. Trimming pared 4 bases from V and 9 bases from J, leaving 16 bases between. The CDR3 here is CASSSTRGSGEQFF. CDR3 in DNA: TGTGCCAGCAGCTCCACGCGAGGGAGTGGTGAGCAGTTCTTC.

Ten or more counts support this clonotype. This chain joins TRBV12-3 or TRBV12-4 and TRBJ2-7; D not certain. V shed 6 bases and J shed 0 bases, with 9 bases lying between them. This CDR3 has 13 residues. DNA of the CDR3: TGTGCCAGCAGAAAAGACGTCTCCTACGAGCAGTACTTC. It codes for CASRKDVSYEQYF.

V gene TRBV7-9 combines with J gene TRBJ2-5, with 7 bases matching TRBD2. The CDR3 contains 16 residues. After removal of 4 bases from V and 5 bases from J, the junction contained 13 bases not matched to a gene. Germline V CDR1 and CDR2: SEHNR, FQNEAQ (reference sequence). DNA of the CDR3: TGTGCCAGCAGCTCGAGGACTAGAGACCCGCTGGAGACCCAGTACTTC. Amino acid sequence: CASSSRTRDPLETQYF.

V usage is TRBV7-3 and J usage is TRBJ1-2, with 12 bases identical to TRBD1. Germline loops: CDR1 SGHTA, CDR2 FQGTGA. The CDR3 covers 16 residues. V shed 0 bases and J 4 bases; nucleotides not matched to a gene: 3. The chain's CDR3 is CASSLTGTGGVYGYTF. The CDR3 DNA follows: TGTGCCAGCAGCTTAACTGGGACAGGGGGCGTCTATGGCTACACCTTC. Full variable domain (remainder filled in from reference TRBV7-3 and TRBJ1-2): GAGVSQTPSNKVTEKGKYVELRCDPISGHTALYWYRQSLGQGPEFLIYFQGTGAADDSGLPNDRFFAVRPEGSVSTLKIQRTERGDSAVYLCASSLTGTGGVYGYTFGSGTRLTVV.

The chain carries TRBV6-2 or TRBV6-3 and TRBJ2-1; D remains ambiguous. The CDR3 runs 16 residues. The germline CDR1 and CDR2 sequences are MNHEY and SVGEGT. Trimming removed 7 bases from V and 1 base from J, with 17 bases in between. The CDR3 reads CASISSVGFSYNEQFF. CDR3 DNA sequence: TGTGCCAGCATTTCATCGGTGGGGTTTTCCTACAATGAGCAGTTCTTC.

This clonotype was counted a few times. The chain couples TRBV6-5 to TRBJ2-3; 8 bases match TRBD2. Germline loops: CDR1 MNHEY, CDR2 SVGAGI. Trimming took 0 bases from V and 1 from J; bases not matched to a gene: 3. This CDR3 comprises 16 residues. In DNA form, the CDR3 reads TGTGCCAGCAGTTACTCCTCCGGGAGGGGCACAGATACGCAGTATTTT. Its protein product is CASSYSSGRGTDTQYF.

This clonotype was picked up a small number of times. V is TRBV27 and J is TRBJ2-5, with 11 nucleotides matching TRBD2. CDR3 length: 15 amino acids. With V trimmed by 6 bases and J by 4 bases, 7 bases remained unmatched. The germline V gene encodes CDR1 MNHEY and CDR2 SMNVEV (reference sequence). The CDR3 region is CASRTTSGRGETQYF. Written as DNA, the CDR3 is TGTGCCAGCAGAACCACTAGCGGGAGAGGAGAGACCCAGTACTTC.

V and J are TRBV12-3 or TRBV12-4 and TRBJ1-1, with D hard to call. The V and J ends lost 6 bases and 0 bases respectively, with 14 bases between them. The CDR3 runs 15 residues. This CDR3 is CASRPTDTLNTEAFF. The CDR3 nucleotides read TGTGCCAGCAGGCCGACGGATACCTTGAACACTGAAGCTTTCTTT.

The CDR3 here is CASSQDLGPSTDTQYF. The DNA of the CDR3 is TGTGCCAGCAGCCAAGATTTGGGCCCTAGCACAGATACGCAGTATTTT. J is TRBJ2-3 and V is TRBV14; D is unresolved. The V and J ends lost 0 bases and 0 bases respectively, with 10 bases between them. CDR1 and CDR2 from the germline V gene are SGHDN and FVKESK. The CDR3 totals 16 residues. The full variable domain, with the rest looked up from reference TRBV14 and TRBJ2-3, is EAGVTQFPSHSVIEKGQTVTLRCDPISGHDNLYWYRRVMGKEIKFLLHFVKESKQDESGMPNNRFLAERTGGTYSTLKVQPAELEDSGVYFCASSQDLGPSTDTQYFGPGTRLTVL.

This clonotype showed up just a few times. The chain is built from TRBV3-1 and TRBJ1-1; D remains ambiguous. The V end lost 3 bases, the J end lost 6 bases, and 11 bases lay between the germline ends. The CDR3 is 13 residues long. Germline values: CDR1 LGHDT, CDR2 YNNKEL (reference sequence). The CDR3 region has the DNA TGTGCCAGCAGCCACGGGGATGGAGCTGAAGCTTTCTTT. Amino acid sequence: CASSHGDGAEAFF.

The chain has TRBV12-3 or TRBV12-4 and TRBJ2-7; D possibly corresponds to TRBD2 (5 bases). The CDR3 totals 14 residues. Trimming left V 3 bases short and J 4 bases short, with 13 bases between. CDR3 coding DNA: TGTGCCAGCAGTTTCACGCCGAGAGGGTACGAGCAGTACTTC. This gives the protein CASSFTPRGYEQYF.

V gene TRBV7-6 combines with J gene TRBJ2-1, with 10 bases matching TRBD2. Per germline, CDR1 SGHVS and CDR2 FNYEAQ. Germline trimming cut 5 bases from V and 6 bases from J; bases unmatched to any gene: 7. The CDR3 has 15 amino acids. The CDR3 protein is CASSKSGRARNEQFF. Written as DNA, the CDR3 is TGTGCCAGCAGCAAGAGCGGGAGGGCCCGCAATGAGCAGTTCTTC.

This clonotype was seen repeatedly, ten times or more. CDR3 sequence (DNA): TGTGCCAGCAGTCCCAGGACAGGGACCACTGAAGCTTTCTTT. It yields the protein CASSPRTGTTEAFF. The gene calls are TRBV27 and TRBJ1-1; 8 nucleotides agree with TRBD1. CDR3 length equals 14 residues. Losses at the gene ends were 5 bases for V and 4 bases for J; bases not matched to a gene: 6. CDR1 and CDR2 (germline): MNHEY, SMNVEV (reference sequence).

CDR3 loop: CASSLSVGADTQYF. DNA of the CDR3: TGTGCCAGCAGTCTATCGGTGGGCGCAGATACGCAGTATTTT. The chain combines TRBV9 with TRBJ2-3; D not resolved. Germline-derived CDR1 and CDR2 are SGDLS and YYNGEE. The CDR3 consists of 14 residues. Trimming left V 5 bases short and J 4 bases short, with 14 bases between. The full variable domain, with the rest looked up from reference TRBV9 and TRBJ2-3, is DSGVTQTPKHLITATGQRVTLRCSPRSGDLSVYWYQQSLDQGLQFLIQYYNGEERAKGNILERFSAQQFPDLHSELNLSSLELGDSALYFCASSLSVGADTQYFGPGTRLTVL.

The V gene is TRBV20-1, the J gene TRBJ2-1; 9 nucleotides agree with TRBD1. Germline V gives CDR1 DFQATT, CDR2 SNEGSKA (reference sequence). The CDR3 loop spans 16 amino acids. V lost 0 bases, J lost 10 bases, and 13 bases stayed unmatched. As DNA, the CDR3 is TGCAGTGCTAGAGATCAGGGACAGGGTGGATCGGGCGAGCAGTTCTTC. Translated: CSARDQGQGGSGEQFF.

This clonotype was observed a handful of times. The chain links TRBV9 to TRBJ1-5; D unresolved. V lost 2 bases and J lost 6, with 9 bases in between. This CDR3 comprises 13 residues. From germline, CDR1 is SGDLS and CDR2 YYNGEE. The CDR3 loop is CASSVGSSQPQHF. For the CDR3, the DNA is TGTGCCAGCAGCGTCGGGTCGTCTCAGCCCCAGCATTTT.

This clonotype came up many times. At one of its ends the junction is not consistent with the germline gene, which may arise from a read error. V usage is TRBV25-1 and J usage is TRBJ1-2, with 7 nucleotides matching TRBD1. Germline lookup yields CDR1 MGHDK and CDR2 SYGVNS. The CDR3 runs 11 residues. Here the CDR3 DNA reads TGTGCCAGCAGTGGTCATGACAGGGTGGCCTTC. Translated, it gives CASSGHDRVAF.

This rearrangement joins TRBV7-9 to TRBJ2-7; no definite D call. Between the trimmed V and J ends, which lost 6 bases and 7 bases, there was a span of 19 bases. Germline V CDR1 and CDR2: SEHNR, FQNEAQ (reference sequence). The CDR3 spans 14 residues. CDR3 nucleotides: TGTGCCAGCAGGCCCATTTACGGGCTCAGGGAGCAGTACTTC. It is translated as CASRPIYGLREQYF.

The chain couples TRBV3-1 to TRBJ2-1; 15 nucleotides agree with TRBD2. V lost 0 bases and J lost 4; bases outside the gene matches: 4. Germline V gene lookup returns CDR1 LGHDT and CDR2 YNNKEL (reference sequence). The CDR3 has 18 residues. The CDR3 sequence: CASSQDGTSGRKYNEQFF. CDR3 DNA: TGTGCCAGCAGCCAAGATGGGACTAGCGGGAGGAAATACAATGAGCAGTTCTTC.

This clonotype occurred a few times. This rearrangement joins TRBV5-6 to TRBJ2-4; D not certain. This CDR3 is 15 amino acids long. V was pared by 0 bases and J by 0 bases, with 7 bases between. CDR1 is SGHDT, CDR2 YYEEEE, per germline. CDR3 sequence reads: CASSLGYLAKNIQYF. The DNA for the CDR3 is TGTGCCAGCAGCTTGGGGTACCTAGCCAAAAACATTCAGTACTTC. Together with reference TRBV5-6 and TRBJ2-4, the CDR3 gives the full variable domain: DAGVTQSPTHLIKTRGQQVTLRCSPKSGHDTVSWYQQALGQGPQFIFQYYEEEERQRGNFPDRFSGHQFPNYSSELNVNALLLGDSALYLCASSLGYLAKNIQYFGAGTRLSVL.

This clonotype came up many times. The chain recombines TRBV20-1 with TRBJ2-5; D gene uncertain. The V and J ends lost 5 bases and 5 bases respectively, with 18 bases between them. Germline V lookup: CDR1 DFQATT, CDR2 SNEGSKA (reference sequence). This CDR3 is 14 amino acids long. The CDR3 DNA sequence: TGCAGTGCTGGAAGACCCCGGGTAGGGGAGACCCAGTACTTC. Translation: CSAGRPRVGETQYF.